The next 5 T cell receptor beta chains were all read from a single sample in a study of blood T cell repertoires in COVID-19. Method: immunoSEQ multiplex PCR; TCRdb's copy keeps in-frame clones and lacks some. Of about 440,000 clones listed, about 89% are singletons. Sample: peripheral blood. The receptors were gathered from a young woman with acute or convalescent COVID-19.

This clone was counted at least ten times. The CDR3 coding sequence is TGTGCCTGGAGTAAACTCCGGGACAGCCCCTATGGCTACACCTTC. Its protein product is CAWSKLRDSPYGYTF. The chain combines TRBV30 with TRBJ1-2; 7 positions agree with TRBD1. This CDR3 has 15 residues. CDR1 and CDR2 from the germline V gene are GTSNPN and SVGIG (reference sequence). V shed 2 bases, J shed 4 bases, and the junction held 10 bases outside the gene matches.

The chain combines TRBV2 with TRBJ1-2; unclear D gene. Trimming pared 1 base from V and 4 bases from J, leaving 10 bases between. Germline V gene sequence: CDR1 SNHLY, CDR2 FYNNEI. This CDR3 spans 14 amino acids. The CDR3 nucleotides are TGTGCCAGCAGTGAAGAACAGAGTATCTATGGCTACACCTTC. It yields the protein CASSEEQSIYGYTF. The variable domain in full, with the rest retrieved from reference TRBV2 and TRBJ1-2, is EPEVTQTPSHQVTQMGQEVILRCVPISNHLYFYWYRQILGQKVEFLVSFYNNEISEKSEIFDDQFSVERPDGSNFTLKIRSTKLEDSAMYFCASSEEQSIYGYTFGSGTRLTVV.

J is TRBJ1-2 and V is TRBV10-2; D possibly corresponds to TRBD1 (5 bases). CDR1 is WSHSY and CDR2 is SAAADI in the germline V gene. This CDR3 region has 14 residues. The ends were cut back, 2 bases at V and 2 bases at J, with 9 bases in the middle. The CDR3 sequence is CASSETGGNYGYTF. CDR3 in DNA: TGCGCCAGCAGTGAGACAGGAGGGAACTATGGCTACACCTTC.

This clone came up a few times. CDR3 sequence reads: CASSPGELNSPLHF. The CDR3 DNA is TGTGCCAGCAGCCCAGGGGAACTAAATTCACCCCTCCACTTT. The chain couples TRBV5-5 to TRBJ1-6; possibly TRBD1 for D (6 bases). The CDR3 totals 14 residues. Trimming stripped 4 bases from V and 7 bases from J, with 12 bases between. Germline loops: CDR1 SGHKS, CDR2 YYEKEE (reference sequence).

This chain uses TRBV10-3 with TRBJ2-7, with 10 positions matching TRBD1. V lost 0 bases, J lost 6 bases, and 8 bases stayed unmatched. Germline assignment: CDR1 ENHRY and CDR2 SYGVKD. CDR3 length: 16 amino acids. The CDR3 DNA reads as TGTGCCATCAGTGAGTCGCGAGGACAGGGGGTTTCCGAGCAGTACTTC. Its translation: CAISESRGQGVSEQYF.